This record covers a single T cell receptor beta chain. Its specificity is not known. J was trimmed by 3 bases and V by 4 bases; bases with no gene match: 12. CDR1 and CDR2 (germline): MNHEY, SVGEGT. The CDR3 consists of 18 residues. The data belong to a study of post-analysis software for immune sequencing data. The overall study: Included courses were relapsing-remitting and secondary progressive multiple sclerosis; progressive-relapsing multiple sclerosis was also included. Overall study results and limits: When compared against controls, multiple sclerosis patients showed significantly lower normalized Chao1 diversity. Samples from a shared batch, those prepared together, strongly co-clustered by F measure. With TRBV5-6, TRBV5-1 and TRBV20-1 included, about five TRBV segments were more frequent in patients than in controls.

TCR beta cDNA libraries had unique molecular identifiers. T cells numbering roughly 0.9 to 10 million yielded cDNA molecules that totaled approximately 500,000. TCRdb fed the PCR reads into MiXCR, producing one record per CDR3 protein. The sample carries 650,000 to 850,000 distinct CDR3 sequences, more than 45% recorded once. The specimen sequenced was blood. The TCR comes from a girl under 18 with multiple sclerosis. This sequence joins TRBV6-2 or TRBV6-3 and TRBJ2-7, with 13 nucleotides matching TRBD2. The CDR3 DNA reads TGTGCCAGCAGTTTCACCAGAGCAGGGACTAGCGGGATCTACGAGCAGTACTTC. It yields the protein CASSFTRAGTSGIYEQYF.